Given below is one T cell receptor (beta chain) in context. This clonotype has ten or more counts. Its binding antigen is unknown. No much larger clone exists at a distance of one base, and base qualities are not known. Every donor was a healthy Caucasian. Three unrelated non-twin adults were additionally sequenced: a male aged 18 to 30, a male aged 50 to 60 and a female aged 50 to 60. Using Miltenyi CD45RO+ enrichment and human naive T-cell isolation kits, memory (CD45RO+) and naive T cells were isolated from PBMC. Library prep was done by 5' RACE. Sequenced using an Illumina HiSeq 2000. A universal primer binding site was added through template switching, and the final cDNA carried a unique molecular identifier so that TCR cDNA molecules could be counted accurately. First-strand cDNA for TCR alpha and beta chains was synthesized from specific primers in the conserved constant-segment region. To control for contamination, every cDNA library was double barcoded, receiving both a SMART-Mk sample barcode and Illumina barcodes. TruSeq adapter sequences and Illumina sample barcodes were added in two successive PCR steps. The Illumina HiSeq platform was used with custom primers to sequence TCR alpha and beta cDNA libraries. From the authors' description of their analysis: MiGEC was used to process raw reads and extract unique molecular identifiers, and MiXCR was used to find CDR3 positions. For each individual, recombination models were inferred using an EM algorithm with the repgenHMM and IGoR tools. The analysis of shared clonotypes was done with the tcR package in R, with sharing normalized by the product of cloneset sizes. To study raw recombination free of thymic and clonal selection effects, out-of-frame nonproductive sequences were analyzed. Clones were called with MiXCR by TCRdb after fastp trimmed the public reads at Q25, and only in-frame beta chains were retained. Identical CDR3 proteins give one entry, which carries the most common genes and DNA. The V and J calls and clone size are TCRdb's, not the authors'. The sample table holds hundreds of thousands of distinct CDR3 sequences, of which over 5% were seen once. The ten largest make up 1.5% to 2% of the sample.

This sample is drawn from a study of identical twins (dated by TCRdb to the mid-2010s). A note on the overall study: TCR alpha and beta repertoires from monozygotic twins, unrelated adults of various ages and cord blood were deep-sequenced to test whether fetal clonotypes persist. To rule out contamination, replicate twin experiments were performed at different times with different library preparation protocols.

The CDR3 holds 14 amino acids from the cysteine to the phenylalanine. Left in the record is the CDR3 DNA by itself, 42 bases read in frame from the first base. The CDR1 and CDR2 encoded by the germline V gene are MGHRA and YSYEKL. V is clipped by 2 bases and J by 7 bases, and the sequence between their germline boundaries is 12 bases long. Broad study findings and their caveats: Zero-insertion analyses could be partly confounded by invariant T cells such as MAIT and iNKT, although diverse VJ usage argued against such confounding for most clonotypes. Conclusions relied on cross-sectional statistical analysis, since the same donors could not be followed over many years. In beta out-of-frame sequences, excess twin sharing was weaker, because having fewer shared sequences lowered the signal-to-noise ratio. Compared with coincidental sharing between unrelated individuals, out-of-frame TCR alpha sequences shared between twins showed an excess of sequences with low generation probability. In monozygotic twins, out-of-frame TCR alpha sharing was systematically underestimated by recombination models, although the models agreed with sharing between unrelated individuals. Fewer insertions were carried by abundant cord blood beta clonotypes, a similar but weaker trend appeared in young adult naive repertoires, and no such trend appeared in memory repertoires.

Source material: naive T cells sorted from blood. What this sample's cell subset or site label stands for: cells isolated with a human naive T-cell isolation kit. This chain is built from TRBV4-1 and TRBJ2-1; the D gene is unclear. This TCR derives from a man between 18 and 35 years old in good health. The DNA sequence reads TGCGCCAGCAGCCAACTTCCCCGGGCAAATGAGCAGTTCTTC. Its translation reads: CASSQLPRANEQFF.